The 22 T cell receptor beta chains presented below share a single source sample, sequenced in a study of shared clonotypes between healthy human individuals. The assay was immunoSEQ multiplex PCR, and TCRdb's table has in-frame clones only and misses some. The sample contains 1.4 million or so clones, approximately 98.5% of which appear only once. Material for sequencing was naive CD4+ T cells sorted from blood. Subset of the sample: CD45RA+ positively selected. These receptors came from a young man in good health.

In its sample, this clone was seen a few times. This sample also contains other DNA sequences that code for the same CDR3. The V call is TRBV5-1, the J call TRBJ1-1; no reliable D call. The CDR3 runs to 13 residues. Germline values: CDR1 SGHRS, CDR2 YFSETQ. Between the trimmed V and J ends, which lost 1 base and 1 base, there was a span of 5 bases. The DNA for the CDR3 is TGCGCCAGCAGCTTGCGACAGAACACTGAAGCTTTCTTT. This sequence encodes CASSLRQNTEAFF.

V and J are TRBV5-1 and TRBJ1-1; D possibly corresponds to TRBD1 (5 bases). Trimming removed 3 bases at V and 0 bases at J, with 9 bases between. This CDR3 region has 14 residues. Germline lookup yields CDR1 SGHRS and CDR2 YFSETQ. The CDR3 sequence is CASSWGDMNTEAFF. Here the CDR3 DNA reads TGCGCCAGCAGCTGGGGCGACATGAACACTGAAGCTTTCTTT.

The chain is built from TRBV27 and TRBJ2-5; 8 bases agree with TRBD2. V shed 6 bases and J 5 bases; nucleotides not matched to a gene: 11. The CDR3 has 15 residues. In germline, CDR1 is MNHEY, CDR2 SMNVEV (reference sequence). CDR3 protein: CASSPGTSLWETQYF. CDR3 in DNA: TGTGCCAGCAGCCCCGGGACTAGTTTGTGGGAGACCCAGTACTTC.

The chain couples TRBV5-5 to TRBJ1-1; D may be TRBD1 (5 bases). Germline loops: CDR1 SGHKS, CDR2 YYEKEE (reference sequence). Trimming left V 6 bases short and J 5 bases short, with 20 bases between. The CDR3 extends over 15 amino acids. The CDR3 DNA sequence: TGTGCCAGCACCCGCACAGGAACAAGCGGGACTGAAGCTTTCTTT. Protein: CASTRTGTSGTEAFF.

On this clone: Other DNA sequences in the sample encode the same CDR3. In DNA, the CDR3 is TGTGCCAGCAGTTTAGGTGGGGCCAACGTCCTGACTTTC. Translating gives CASSLGGANVLTF. The chain has TRBV28 and TRBJ2-6, with no clear D. Germline values: CDR1 MDHEN, CDR2 SYDVKM. Between the trimmed V and J ends, which lost 2 bases and 3 bases, there was a span of 2 bases. The CDR3 loop spans 13 amino acids.

The table lists this clone with a count of one. This sample includes further DNA sequences coding for the same CDR3. The chain has TRBV28 and TRBJ2-5; TRBD1 agrees at 11 bases. The CDR3 runs to 15 residues. Germline CDR1 reads MDHEN; CDR2 reads SYDVKM. After removal of 2 bases from V and 3 bases from J, the junction contained 2 bases not matched to a gene. The CDR3 loop reads CASSLPGQGEETQYF. The CDR3 nucleotides read TGTGCCAGCAGTTTACCGGGACAGGGGGAAGAGACCCAGTACTTC. Using reference TRBV28 and TRBJ2-5 for the parts outside the CDR3, the full variable domain is DVKVTQSSRYLVKRTGEKVFLECVQDMDHENMFWYRQDPGLGLRLIYFSYDVKMKEKGDIPEGYSVSREKKERFSLILESASTNQTSMYLCASSLPGQGEETQYFGPGTRLLVL.

This chain joins TRBV29-1 and TRBJ1-1; D gene ambiguous. Germline V gene lookup returns CDR1 SQVTM and CDR2 ANQGSEA. The length of the CDR3 is 11 residues. Between the trimmed V and J ends, which lost 8 bases and 1 base, there was a span of 8 bases. DNA for the CDR3: TGCAGCCTCGGAAAGAACACTGAAGCTTTCTTT. This sequence encodes CSLGKNTEAFF.

The chain links TRBV11-2 to TRBJ2-7; D is unresolved. Trimming removed 3 bases from V and 1 base from J, with 4 bases in between. The CDR3 loop spans 12 amino acids. Germline V gene sequence: CDR1 SGHAT, CDR2 FQNNGV. In nucleotides, the CDR3 is TGTGCCAGCAGCTTCCCGTCCTACGAGCAGTACTTC. Translation: CASSFPSYEQYF.

V and J are TRBV19 and TRBJ1-1; tentative D call: TRBD1 (6 bases). The CDR3 runs 13 residues. Trimming shortened V by 4 bases and J by 7 bases, and 13 bases separated the two germline ends. The V gene's germline CDR1 is LNHDA and CDR2 SQIVND (reference sequence). The CDR3 DNA follows: TGTGCCAGTAGTACCGGGACCAGGGGTGAAGCTTTCTTT. Translation: CASSTGTRGEAFF.

Regarding this clone: Other nucleotide sequences from this sample produce the same CDR3. This rearrangement joins TRBV9 to TRBJ2-1, with 11 nucleotides matching TRBD2. CDR3 length: 16 residues. CDR1 and CDR2 from the germline V gene are SGDLS and YYNGEE. V lost 1 base and J lost 3; bases outside the gene matches: 3. CDR3 residues: CASSVLGLADYNEQFF. In DNA form, the CDR3 reads TGTGCCAGCAGCGTACTGGGACTAGCGGACTACAATGAGCAGTTCTTC.

V gene TRBV4-2 combines with J gene TRBJ2-3; D unresolved. V was shortened by 1 base and J by 5 bases, with 10 bases between the two germline ends. The germline gives CDR1 LGHNA, CDR2 YNFKEQ. The CDR3 has 14 residues. The CDR3 sequence: CASSQVERLDTQYF. The DNA for the CDR3 is TGTGCCAGCAGCCAAGTTGAGCGTTTAGATACGCAGTATTTT.

The count of this clone is one. The chain has TRBV6-6 and TRBJ1-3; D is undetermined. The CDR3 sequence is 15 residues long. V was pared by 6 bases and J by 0 bases, with 12 bases between. Looked up from germline, CDR1 is MNHNY and CDR2 is SVGAGI (reference sequence). The CDR3 nucleotides read TGTGCCAGCAGCCACAGAACGAGCTCTGGAAACACCATATATTTT. Protein: CASSHRTSSGNTIYF.

The chain joins TRBV11-2 to TRBJ2-1; D remains unclear. V was trimmed by 1 base and J by 7 bases, leaving 11 bases between them. This CDR3 comprises 14 residues. Germline CDR1 and CDR2: SGHAT and FQNNGV. The CDR3 DNA reads as TGTGCCAGCAGCTTAGGGGCACTGTTGAATGAGCAGTTCTTC. Translated: CASSLGALLNEQFF.

The chain joins TRBV9 to TRBJ2-7, with 9 bases that match TRBD2. Germline CDR1 is SGDLS and CDR2 is YYNGEE. The V segment lost 0 bases and the J segment 5 bases; nucleotides outside the gene matches: 3. This CDR3 spans 14 amino acids. The CDR3 reads CASSVGASGDEQYF. The CDR3 DNA is TGTGCCAGCAGCGTAGGGGCTAGCGGGGACGAGCAGTACTTC.

This chain connects TRBV9 to TRBJ2-1; the D gene is possibly TRBD2 (6 bases). V was pared by 2 bases and J by 4 bases, with 22 bases between. The CDR3 extends over 18 amino acids. Germline V gives CDR1 SGDLS, CDR2 YYNGEE. The CDR3 sequence: CASSVVGSGVTRYNEQFF. CDR3 nucleotide sequence: TGTGCCAGCAGCGTCGTAGGATCCGGGGTGACTAGGTACAATGAGCAGTTCTTC.

The V gene is TRBV28, the J gene TRBJ1-5; no clear D. The V and J ends lost 3 bases and 2 bases respectively, with 14 bases between them. The V gene's germline CDR1 is MDHEN and CDR2 SYDVKM. The CDR3 is 16 residues long. The CDR3 reads CASSFWQSWGNQPQHF. CDR3 nucleotides: TGTGCCAGCAGTTTTTGGCAAAGTTGGGGCAATCAGCCCCAGCATTTT.

J is TRBJ2-1 and V is TRBV14; 10 bases align to TRBD2. CDR1 is SGHDN, CDR2 FVKESK, per germline. This CDR3 is 15 amino acids long. Unmatched junction bases numbered 4, after V lost 4 bases and J lost 4 bases. The DNA for the CDR3 is TGTGCCAGCAGCCCGGGACTAGCGAATTACAATGAGCAGTTCTTC. Residues: CASSPGLANYNEQFF.

The chain employs TRBV9 and TRBJ2-1, with 7 positions matching TRBD2. V dropped 0 bases and J dropped 0; count of bases not matched to a gene: 6. Germline V gives CDR1 SGDLS, CDR2 YYNGEE. This CDR3 has 17 amino acids. Here the CDR3 reads CASSVEGGRGSYNEQFF. The DNA for the CDR3 is TGTGCCAGCAGCGTAGAAGGCGGGAGAGGCTCCTACAATGAGCAGTTCTTC. The entire variable domain, with the rest obtained from reference TRBV9 and TRBJ2-1, is as follows: DSGVTQTPKHLITATGQRVTLRCSPRSGDLSVYWYQQSLDQGLQFLIQYYNGEERAKGNILERFSAQQFPDLHSELNLSSLELGDSALYFCASSVEGGRGSYNEQFFGPGTRLTVL.

In the case of this clone: Within the sample, other DNA sequences also encode this same CDR3. The J gene is TRBJ1-4, the V gene TRBV27; possibly TRBD1 for D (5 bases). Looked up from germline, CDR1 is MNHEY and CDR2 is SMNVEV (reference sequence). V dropped 2 bases and J dropped 7 bases, with 5 bases sitting between them. The CDR3 length is 12 residues. The CDR3 DNA is TGTGCCAGCAGTTTAAGGGGTGAAAAACTGTTTTTT. This translates into CASSLRGEKLFF.

This clone was recorded once. The chain carries TRBV5-1 and TRBJ2-3; 9 bases match TRBD2. This CDR3 comprises 16 residues. Trimming cost V 0 bases and J 2 bases; bases outside gene matches: 4. Germline-derived CDR1 and CDR2 are SGHRS and YFSETQ. CDR3 nucleotides: TGCGCCAGCAGCTTGGTTAGCGGGAGACCCACAGATACGCAGTATTTT. Its protein is CASSLVSGRPTDTQYF.

The CDR3 DNA is TGTGCCAGCAGGGATACACTGGGACTTCGCTCCTACGAGCAGTACTTC. Translating it yields CASRDTLGLRSYEQYF. This sequence joins TRBV2 and TRBJ2-7, with D perhaps TRBD2 (6 bases). V was clipped by 6 bases and J by 0 bases, with 18 bases between them. The CDR3 is 16 amino acids. Germline V gene data show CDR1 as SNHLY and CDR2 as FYNNEI. Full variable domain (outside the CDR3, taken from reference TRBV2 and TRBJ2-7): EPEVTQTPSHQVTQMGQEVILRCVPISNHLYFYWYRQILGQKVEFLVSFYNNEISEKSEIFDDQFSVERPDGSNFTLKIRSTKLEDSAMYFCASRDTLGLRSYEQYFGPGTRLTVT.

J is TRBJ2-2 and V is TRBV5-4; D ambiguous. V was cut by 0 bases and J by 4 bases, with 4 bases left in between. Germline V gene data show CDR1 as SGHNT and CDR2 as YYREEE (reference sequence). This CDR3 comprises 13 residues. For the CDR3, the DNA is TGTGCCAGCAGCTTGGTGCGCACCGGGGAGCTGTTTTTT. This codes for CASSLVRTGELFF.